This TCR beta chain was sequenced during a study of blood T cell repertoires in COVID-19. Study details: The origin of the acute and convalescent COVID-19 samples was the United States, Italy and Spain. From T cells, B-cell-depleted T cells, or PBMCs came the material, which was cDNA or gDNA.

In the authors' methods: Scientists estimated how many nucleated cells there were by amplifying reference gene primers. Using immunoSEQ multiplex PCR, the repertoire was profiled, and TCRdb retains in-frame clones only, with some absent. The V and J calls and the clone size are those of that table, but D and trimming were determined from the DNA. The sample lists approximately 150,000 clones, around 87% occurring once. The length of the CDR3 is 15 residues. Trimming stripped 3 bases from V and 7 bases from J, with 16 bases between. From germline, CDR1 is MGHRA and CDR2 YSYEKL. The source is a woman aged 55-70 years with active COVID-19. The V and J genes are TRBV4-1 and TRBJ1-5; D gene unclear. Sample: peripheral blood. This chain's CDR3 is CASSQGSQLLQPQHF. CDR3 bases: TGCGCCAGCAGCCAGGGGAGTCAGTTACTCCAGCCCCAGCATTTT.